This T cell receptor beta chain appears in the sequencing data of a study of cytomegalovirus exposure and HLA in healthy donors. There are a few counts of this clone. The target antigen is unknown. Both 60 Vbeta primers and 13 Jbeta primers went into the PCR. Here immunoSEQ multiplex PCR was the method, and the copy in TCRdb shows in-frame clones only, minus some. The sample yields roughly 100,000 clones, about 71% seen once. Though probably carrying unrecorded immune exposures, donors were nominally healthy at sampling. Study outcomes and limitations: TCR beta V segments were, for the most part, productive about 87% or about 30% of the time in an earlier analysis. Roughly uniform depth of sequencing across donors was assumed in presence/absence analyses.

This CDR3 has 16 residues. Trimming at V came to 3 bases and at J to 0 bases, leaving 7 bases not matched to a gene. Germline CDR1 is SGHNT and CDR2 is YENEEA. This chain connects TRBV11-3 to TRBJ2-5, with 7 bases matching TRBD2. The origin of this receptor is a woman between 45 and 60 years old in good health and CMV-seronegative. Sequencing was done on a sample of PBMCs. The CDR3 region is CASSFPTGGYQETQYF. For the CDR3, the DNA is TGTGCCAGCAGCTTTCCGACCGGGGGGTACCAAGAGACCCAGTACTTC.